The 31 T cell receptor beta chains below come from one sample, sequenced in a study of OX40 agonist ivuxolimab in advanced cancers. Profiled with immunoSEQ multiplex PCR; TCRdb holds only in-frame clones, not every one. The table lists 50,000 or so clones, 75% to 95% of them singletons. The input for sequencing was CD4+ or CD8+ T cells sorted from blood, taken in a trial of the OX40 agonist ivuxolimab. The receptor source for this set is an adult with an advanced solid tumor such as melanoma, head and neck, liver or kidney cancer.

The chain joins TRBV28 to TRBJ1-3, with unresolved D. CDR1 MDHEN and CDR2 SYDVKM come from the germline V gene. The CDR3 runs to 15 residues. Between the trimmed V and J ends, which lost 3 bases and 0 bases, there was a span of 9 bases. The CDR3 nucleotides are TGTGCCAGCAGTTTCCCTTCTTACTCTGGAAACACCATATATTTT. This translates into CASSFPSYSGNTIYF.

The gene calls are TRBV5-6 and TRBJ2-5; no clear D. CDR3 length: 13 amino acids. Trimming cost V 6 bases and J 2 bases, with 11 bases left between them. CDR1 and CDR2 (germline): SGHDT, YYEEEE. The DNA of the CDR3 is TGTGCCAGCAACCCTCTACAGCAAGAGACCCAGTACTTC. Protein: CASNPLQQETQYF.

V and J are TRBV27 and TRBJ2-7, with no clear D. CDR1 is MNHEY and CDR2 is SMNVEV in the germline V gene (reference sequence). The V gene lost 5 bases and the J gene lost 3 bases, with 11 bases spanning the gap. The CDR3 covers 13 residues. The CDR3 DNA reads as TGTGCCAGCAGTCTGTACGCTTACTACGAGCAGTACTTC. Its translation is CASSLYAYYEQYF.

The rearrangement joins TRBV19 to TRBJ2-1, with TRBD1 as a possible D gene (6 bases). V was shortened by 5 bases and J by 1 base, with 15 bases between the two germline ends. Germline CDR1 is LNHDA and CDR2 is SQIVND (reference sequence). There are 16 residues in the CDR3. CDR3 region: CASSHTGLGSYNEQFF. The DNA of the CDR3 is TGTGCCAGTAGTCATACAGGGCTAGGGTCCTACAATGAGCAGTTCTTC.

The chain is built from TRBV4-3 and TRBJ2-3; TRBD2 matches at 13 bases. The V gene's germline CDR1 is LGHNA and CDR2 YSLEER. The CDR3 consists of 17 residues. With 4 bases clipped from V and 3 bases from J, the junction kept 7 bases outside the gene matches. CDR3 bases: TGCGCCAGCAGCCGAGGACTAGCGGGGGATCAGACAGATACGCAGTATTTT. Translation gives CASSRGLAGDQTDTQYF.

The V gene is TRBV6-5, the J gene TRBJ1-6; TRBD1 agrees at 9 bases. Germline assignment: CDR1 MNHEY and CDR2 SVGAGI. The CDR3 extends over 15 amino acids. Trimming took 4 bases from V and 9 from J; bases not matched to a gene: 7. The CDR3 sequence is CASSSTGGPSSPLHF. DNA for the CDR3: TGTGCCAGCAGTTCCACAGGGGGCCCTTCTTCACCCCTCCACTTT.

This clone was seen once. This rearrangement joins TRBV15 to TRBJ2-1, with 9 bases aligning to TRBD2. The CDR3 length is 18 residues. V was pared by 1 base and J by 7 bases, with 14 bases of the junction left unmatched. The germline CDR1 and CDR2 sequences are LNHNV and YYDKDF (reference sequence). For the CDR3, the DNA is TGTGCCACCAGCAGAGGAGGGGGTCTAGCGGGAAGTTGGAATGAGCAGTTCTTC. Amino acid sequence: CATSRGGGLAGSWNEQFF.

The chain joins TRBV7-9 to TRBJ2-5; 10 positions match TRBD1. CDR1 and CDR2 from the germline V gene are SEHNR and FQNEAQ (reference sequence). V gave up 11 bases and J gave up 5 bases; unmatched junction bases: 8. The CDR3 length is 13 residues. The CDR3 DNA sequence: TGTGCCCAGCCTTCGGGACAGGGGGAGACCCAGTACTTC. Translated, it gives CAQPSGQGETQYF.

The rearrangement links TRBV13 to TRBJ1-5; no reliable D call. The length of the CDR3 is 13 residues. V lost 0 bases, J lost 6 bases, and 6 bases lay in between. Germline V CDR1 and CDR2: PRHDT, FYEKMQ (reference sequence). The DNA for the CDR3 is TGTGCCAGCAGCTTAGGGTGGGGTCAGCCCCAGCATTTT. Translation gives CASSLGWGQPQHF.

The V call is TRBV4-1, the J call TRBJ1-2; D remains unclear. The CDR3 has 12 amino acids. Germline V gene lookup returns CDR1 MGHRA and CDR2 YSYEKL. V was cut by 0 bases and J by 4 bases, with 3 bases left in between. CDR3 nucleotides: TGCGCCAGCAGCCAAGACTTCTATGGCTACACCTTC. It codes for CASSQDFYGYTF.

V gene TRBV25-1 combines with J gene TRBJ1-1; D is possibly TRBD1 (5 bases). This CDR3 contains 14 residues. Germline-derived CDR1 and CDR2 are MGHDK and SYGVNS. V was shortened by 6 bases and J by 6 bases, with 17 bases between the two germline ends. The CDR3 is CASSPQGGTAEAFF. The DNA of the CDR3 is TGTGCCAGCAGCCCTCAGGGAGGCACAGCTGAAGCTTTCTTT.

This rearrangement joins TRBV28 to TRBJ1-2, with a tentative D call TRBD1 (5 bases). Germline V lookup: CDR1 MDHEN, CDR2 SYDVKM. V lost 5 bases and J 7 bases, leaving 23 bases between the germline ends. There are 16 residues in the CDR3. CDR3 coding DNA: TGTGCCAGCAGTCCTTATCCCGGGACTCTCGGATCTGGCTACACCTTC. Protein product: CASSPYPGTLGSGYTF.

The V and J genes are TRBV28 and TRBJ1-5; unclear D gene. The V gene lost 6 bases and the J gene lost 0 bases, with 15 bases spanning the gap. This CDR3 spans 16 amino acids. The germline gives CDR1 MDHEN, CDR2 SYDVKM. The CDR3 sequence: CASSRTGSYSNQPQHF. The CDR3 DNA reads TGTGCCAGCAGCCGGACCGGAAGTTATAGCAATCAGCCCCAGCATTTT.

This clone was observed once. For the CDR3, the DNA is TGTGCCAGCAGTTACGGCGGAAGCTCCTACAATGAGCAGTTCTTC. This translates into CASSYGGSSYNEQFF. This sequence joins TRBV6-5 and TRBJ2-1; D call uncertain. The CDR3 sequence is 15 residues long. Germline CDR1 is MNHEY and CDR2 is SVGAGI. V lost 2 bases, J lost 0 bases, and 8 bases lay in between.

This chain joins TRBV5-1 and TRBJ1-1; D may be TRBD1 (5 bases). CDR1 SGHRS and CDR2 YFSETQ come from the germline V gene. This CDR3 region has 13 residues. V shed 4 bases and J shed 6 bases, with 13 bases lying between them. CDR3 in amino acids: CASSIEGAAEAFF. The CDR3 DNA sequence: TGCGCCAGCAGCATCGAAGGGGCGGCTGAAGCTTTCTTT.

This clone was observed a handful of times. The CDR3 reads CASSLPGSNQPQHF. CDR3 sequence (DNA): TGTGCCAGCAGCTTACCAGGGAGCAATCAGCCCCAGCATTTT. V and J are TRBV7-9 and TRBJ1-5, with D perhaps matching TRBD1 (5 bases). The CDR3 spans 14 residues. V was cut by 2 bases and J by 1 base, with 6 bases left in between. The germline V gene has CDR1 SEHNR and CDR2 FQNEAQ (reference sequence).

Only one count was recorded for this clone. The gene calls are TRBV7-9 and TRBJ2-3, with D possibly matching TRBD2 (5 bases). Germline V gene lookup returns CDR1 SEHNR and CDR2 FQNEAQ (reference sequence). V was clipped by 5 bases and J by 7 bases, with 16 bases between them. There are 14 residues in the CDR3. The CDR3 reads CASSHRGLPNTQYF. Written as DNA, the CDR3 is TGTGCCAGCAGCCACCGGGGTCTCCCTAATACGCAGTATTTT. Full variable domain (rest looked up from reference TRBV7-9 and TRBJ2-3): DTGVSQNPRHKITKRGQNVTFRCDPISEHNRLYWYRQTLGQGPEFLTYFQNEAQLEKSRLLSDRFSAERPKGSFSTLEIQRTEQGDSAMYLCASSHRGLPNTQYFGPGTRLTVL.

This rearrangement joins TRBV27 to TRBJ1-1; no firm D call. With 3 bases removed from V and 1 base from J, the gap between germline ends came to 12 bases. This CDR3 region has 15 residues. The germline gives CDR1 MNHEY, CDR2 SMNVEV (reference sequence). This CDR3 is CASSFTFDPNTEAFF. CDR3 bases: TGTGCCAGCAGTTTTACCTTTGACCCGAACACTGAAGCTTTCTTT.

CDR3 protein: CASSLTGSTDTQYF. CDR3 nucleotide sequence: TGTGCCAGCAGCTTGACAGGGAGCACAGATACGCAGTATTTT. This chain joins TRBV7-3 and TRBJ2-3, with 7 bases matching TRBD1. J was trimmed by 0 bases and V by 3 bases; bases with no gene match: 0. Per germline, CDR1 SGHTA and CDR2 FQGTGA. This CDR3 contains 14 residues.

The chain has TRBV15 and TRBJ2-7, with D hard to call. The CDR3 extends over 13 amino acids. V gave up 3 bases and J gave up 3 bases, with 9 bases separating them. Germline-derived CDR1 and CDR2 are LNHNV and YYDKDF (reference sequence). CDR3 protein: CATSSGRYYEQYF. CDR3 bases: TGTGCCACCAGCAGCGGCAGGTACTACGAGCAGTACTTC.

In nucleotides, the CDR3 is TGTGCCAGTAGTCCCGGGACTAGCGGGCCGTACGAGCAGTACTTC. Its translation is CASSPGTSGPYEQYF. The genes are TRBV19 and TRBJ2-7; 12 nucleotides match TRBD2. This CDR3 is 15 amino acids long. The germline V gene encodes CDR1 LNHDA and CDR2 SQIVND (reference sequence). J was trimmed by 4 bases and V by 5 bases; bases with no gene match: 6.

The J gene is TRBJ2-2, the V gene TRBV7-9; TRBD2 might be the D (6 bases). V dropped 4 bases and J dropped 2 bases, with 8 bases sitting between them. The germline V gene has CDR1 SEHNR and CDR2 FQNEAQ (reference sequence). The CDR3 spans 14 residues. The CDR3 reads CASSSGENTGELFF. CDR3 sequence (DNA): TGTGCCAGCAGCTCGGGGGAAAACACCGGGGAGCTGTTTTTT.

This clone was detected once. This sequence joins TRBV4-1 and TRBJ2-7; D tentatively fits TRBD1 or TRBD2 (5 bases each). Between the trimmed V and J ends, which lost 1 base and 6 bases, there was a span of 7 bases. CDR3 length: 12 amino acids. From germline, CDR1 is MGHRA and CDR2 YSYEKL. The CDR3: CASSQAGAEQYF. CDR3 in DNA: TGCGCCAGCAGCCAAGCCGGGGCCGAGCAGTACTTC.

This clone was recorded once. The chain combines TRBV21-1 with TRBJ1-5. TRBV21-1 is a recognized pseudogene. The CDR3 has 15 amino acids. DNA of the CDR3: TGTGCCAGCAGCAAAGCTCAGAAGGTTCATCAGCCCCAGCATTTT. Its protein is CASSKAQKVHQPQHF.

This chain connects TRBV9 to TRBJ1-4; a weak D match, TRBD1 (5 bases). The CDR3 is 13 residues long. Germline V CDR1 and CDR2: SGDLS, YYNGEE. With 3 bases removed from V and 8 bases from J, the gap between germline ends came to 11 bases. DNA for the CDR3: TGTGCCAGCAGCGACGGGGGTGAGGAAAAACTGTTTTTT. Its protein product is CASSDGGEEKLFF.

The CDR3 nucleotides read TGCGCCAGCAGCTACGGACTAGCGGGAGTGGTAAATGAGCAGTTCTTC. Translated, it gives CASSYGLAGVVNEQFF. The chain couples TRBV5-1 to TRBJ2-1, with 13 bases aligning to TRBD2. Trimming took 3 bases from V and 7 from J; bases not matched to a gene: 7. CDR3 length equals 16 residues. Germline CDR1 is SGHRS and CDR2 is YFSETQ.

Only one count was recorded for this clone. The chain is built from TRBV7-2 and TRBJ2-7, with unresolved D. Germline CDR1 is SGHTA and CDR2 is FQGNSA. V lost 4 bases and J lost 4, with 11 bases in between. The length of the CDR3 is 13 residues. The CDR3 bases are TGTGCCAGCAGCTCGGCGATAGAGTACGAGCAGTACTTC. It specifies CASSSAIEYEQYF.

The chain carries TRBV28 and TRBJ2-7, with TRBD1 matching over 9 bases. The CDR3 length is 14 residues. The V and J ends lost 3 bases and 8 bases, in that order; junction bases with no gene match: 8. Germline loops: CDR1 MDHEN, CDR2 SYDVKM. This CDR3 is CASSLVGQGRQQYF. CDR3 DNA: TGTGCCAGCAGTTTGGTGGGACAGGGAAGACAGCAGTACTTC.

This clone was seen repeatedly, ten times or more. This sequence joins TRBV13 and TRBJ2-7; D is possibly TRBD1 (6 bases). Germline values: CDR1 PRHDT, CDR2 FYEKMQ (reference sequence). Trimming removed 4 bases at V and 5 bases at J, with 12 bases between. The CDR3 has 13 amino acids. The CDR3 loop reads CASSSTGNHEQYF. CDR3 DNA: TGTGCCAGCAGCTCCACAGGGAACCACGAGCAGTACTTC.

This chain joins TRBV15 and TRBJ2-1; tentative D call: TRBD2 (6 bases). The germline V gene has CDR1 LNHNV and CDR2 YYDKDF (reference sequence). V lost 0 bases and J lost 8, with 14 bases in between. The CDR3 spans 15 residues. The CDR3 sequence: CATSRDSGGGDEQFF. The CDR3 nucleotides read TGTGCCACCAGCAGAGATTCTGGAGGCGGGGATGAGCAGTTCTTC.

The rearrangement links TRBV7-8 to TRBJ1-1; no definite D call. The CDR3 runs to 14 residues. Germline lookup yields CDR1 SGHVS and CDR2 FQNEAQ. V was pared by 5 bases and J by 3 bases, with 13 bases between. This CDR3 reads CASSPRPADTEAFF. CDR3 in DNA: TGTGCCAGCAGCCCACGCCCGGCAGACACTGAAGCTTTCTTT.